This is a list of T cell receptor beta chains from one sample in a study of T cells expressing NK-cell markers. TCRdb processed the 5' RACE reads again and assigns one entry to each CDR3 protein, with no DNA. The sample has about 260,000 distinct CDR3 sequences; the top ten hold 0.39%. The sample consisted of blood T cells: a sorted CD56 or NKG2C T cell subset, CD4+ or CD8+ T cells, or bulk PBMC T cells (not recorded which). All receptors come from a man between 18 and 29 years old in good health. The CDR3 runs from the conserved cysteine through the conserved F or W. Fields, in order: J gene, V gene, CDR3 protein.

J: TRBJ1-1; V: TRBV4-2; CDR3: CASSQLGTGGNTEAFF
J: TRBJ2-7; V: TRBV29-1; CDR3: CSVEFSSGSYEQYF
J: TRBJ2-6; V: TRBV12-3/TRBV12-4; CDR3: CASSFRVAGVSLGANVLTF
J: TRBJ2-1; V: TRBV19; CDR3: CASSTPRRSSYNEQFF
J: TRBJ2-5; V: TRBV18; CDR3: CASSPLRVAGEQETQYF
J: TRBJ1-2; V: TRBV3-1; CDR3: CASSPQANYGYTF
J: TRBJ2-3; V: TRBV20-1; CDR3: CSARDWAGPLSTDTQYF
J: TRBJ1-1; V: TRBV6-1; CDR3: CASSYTNTEAFF
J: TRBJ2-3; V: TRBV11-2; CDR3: CASRRLAEGNTQYF
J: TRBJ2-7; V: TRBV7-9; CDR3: CASSSLGVEQYF
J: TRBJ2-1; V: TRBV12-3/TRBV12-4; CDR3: CASRRGPNNEQFF
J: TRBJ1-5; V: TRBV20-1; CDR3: CSTKQGGGNQPQHF
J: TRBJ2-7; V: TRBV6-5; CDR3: CASSSWSPSYEQYF
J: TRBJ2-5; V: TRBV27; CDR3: CASWEAGRETQYF
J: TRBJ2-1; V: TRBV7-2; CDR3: CASSPALTSGWSEQFF
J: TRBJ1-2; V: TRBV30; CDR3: CAWSVGQIYGYTF
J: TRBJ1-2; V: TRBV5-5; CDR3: CASSLDRSNYGYTF
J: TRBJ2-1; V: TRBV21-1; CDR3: CASSKGRADNNEQFF
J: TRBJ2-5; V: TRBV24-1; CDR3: CATSRPTGGKETQYF
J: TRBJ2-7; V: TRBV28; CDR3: CASNMAGRQLSREQYF
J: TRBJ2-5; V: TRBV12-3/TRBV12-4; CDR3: CASSEGLPGETQYF
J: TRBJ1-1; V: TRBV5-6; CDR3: CASSLPTTTPNTEAFF
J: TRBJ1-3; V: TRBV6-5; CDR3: CASSDSQGSGNTIYF
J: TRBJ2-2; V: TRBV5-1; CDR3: CASRTGGPPGELFF
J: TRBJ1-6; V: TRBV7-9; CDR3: CASSYGQGKDSPLHF
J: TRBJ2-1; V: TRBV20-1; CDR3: CSARDQGTSGSKFGNEQFF
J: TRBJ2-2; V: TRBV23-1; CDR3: CASSQSRQGGTGELFF
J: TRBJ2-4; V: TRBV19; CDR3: CASSLGTGALLLAKNIQYF
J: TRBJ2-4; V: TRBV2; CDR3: CASNSYPSLGDIQYF
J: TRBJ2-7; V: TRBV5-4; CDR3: CASTRGGGDEQYF
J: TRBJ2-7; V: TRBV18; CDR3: CASSQLPGTGDSYEQYF
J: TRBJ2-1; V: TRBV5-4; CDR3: CAAASGVYNEQFF
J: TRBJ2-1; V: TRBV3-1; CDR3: CASSEGLAGARNEQFF
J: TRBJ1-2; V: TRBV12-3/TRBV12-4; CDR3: CASSSLAWGYGYTF
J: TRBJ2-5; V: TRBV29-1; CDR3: CSVVPPGTGGIETQYF
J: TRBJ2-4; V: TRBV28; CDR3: CASSLFLLRDRAPEAKNIQYF
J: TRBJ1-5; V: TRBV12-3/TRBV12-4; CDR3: CASSFVGSGTNQPQHF
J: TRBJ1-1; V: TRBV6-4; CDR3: CASRGVNTEAFF
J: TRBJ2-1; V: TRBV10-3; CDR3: CAISESELAVDNEQFF
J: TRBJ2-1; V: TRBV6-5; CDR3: CASSYALAGDYNEQFF
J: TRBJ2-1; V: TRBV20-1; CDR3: CSALTGTTSSYNEQFF
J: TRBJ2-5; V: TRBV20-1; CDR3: CSSGGAGLAGRQETQYF
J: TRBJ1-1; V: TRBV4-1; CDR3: CASSPGLPTEAFF
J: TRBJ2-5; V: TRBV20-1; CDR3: CSALDSPNQETQYF
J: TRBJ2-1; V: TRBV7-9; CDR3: CASSLSLAGDEQFF
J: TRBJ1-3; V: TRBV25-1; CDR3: CASSSGMGNTIYF
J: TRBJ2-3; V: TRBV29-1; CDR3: CSVDQQRDTQYF
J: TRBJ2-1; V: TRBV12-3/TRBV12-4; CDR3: CASGYREGTNEQFF
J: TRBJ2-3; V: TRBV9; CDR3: CASSGTYRGQVTDTQYF
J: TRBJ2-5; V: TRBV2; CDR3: CASSEALRLAGLKTQYF